The 10 T cell receptor beta chains listed next were all sequenced from one sample in a study of T cells expressing NK-cell markers (dated by TCRdb to about 2020). Receptor amplification or capture employed 5' RACE. The data were produced on an Illumina HiSeq 2000. Following reprocessing of the reads by TCRdb, the data hold one row per CDR3 protein sequence and no DNA is available. This sample's records show roughly 180,000 distinct CDR3 sequences. The top ten hold roughly a fifth of the sample. Input material: blood T cells: a sorted CD56 or NKG2C T cell subset, CD4+ or CD8+ T cells, or bulk PBMC T cells (not recorded which). The receptors stem from a man aged 18-70 years in good health.

V gene TRBV6-5 combines with J gene TRBJ1-2; TCRdb picks TRBD1, but there is no DNA to check that call. Looked up from germline, CDR1 is MNHEY and CDR2 is SVGAGI. This CDR3 contains 17 residues. Here the CDR3 reads CASSYSLSGTGGDGYTF.

The CDR3 spells CASSLRGATEAFF. The genes are TRBV7-2 and TRBJ1-1; TCRdb lists TRBD1, though no DNA is available to test this call. There are 13 residues in the CDR3. Germline V gene lookup returns CDR1 SGHTA and CDR2 FQGNSA.

The chain carries TRBV5-6 and TRBJ2-4; the TCRdb call, TRBD1, lacks DNA for checking. This CDR3 contains 12 residues. Germline assignment: CDR1 SGHDT and CDR2 YYEEEE. The CDR3 sequence is CASSLGADLSCF.

This chain joins TRBV13 and TRBJ1-1; TCRdb lists TRBD1, though no DNA is available to test this call. CDR1 PRHDT and CDR2 FYEKMQ come from the germline V gene (reference sequence). The CDR3 contains 17 residues. The chain's CDR3 is CASSRERQGLMNTEAFF.

The chain joins TRBV6-5 to TRBJ2-3; TCRdb outputs TRBD2, but without DNA this stays unchecked. Germline V CDR1 and CDR2: MNHEY, SVGAGI. The CDR3 covers 16 residues. Here the CDR3 reads CASSYPSGGIKSAQYF.

The genes are TRBV12-3 or TRBV12-4 and TRBJ2-5; TCRdb gives TRBD2 as the D gene, but with no DNA this cannot be confirmed. This CDR3 has 14 amino acids. This CDR3 reads CASRRGVLEETQYF.

The CDR3 loop reads CASSLRLGEFAYIDGYTF. The chain has TRBV3-1 and TRBJ1-2. The CDR3 consists of 18 residues. CDR1 LGHDT and CDR2 YNNKEL come from the germline V gene (reference sequence).

This chain links TRBV12-3 or TRBV12-4 with TRBJ1-1. The CDR3 runs 15 residues. The CDR3: CASSLTPNQGTEAFF.

This chain joins TRBV7-8 and TRBJ1-1; TCRdb reports TRBD1, a call that lacks DNA to check it against. This CDR3 has 15 residues. The germline V gene encodes CDR1 SGHVS and CDR2 FQNEAQ. The CDR3 reads CASSPRQGIHTEAFF. Supplemented by reference TRBV7-8 and TRBJ1-1, the full variable domain reads GAGVSQSPRYKVAKRGQDVALRCDPISGHVSLFWYQQALGQGPEFLTYFQNEAQLDKSGLPSDRFFAERPEGSVSTLKIQRTQQEDSAVYLCASSPRQGIHTEAFFGQGTRLTVV.

This chain joins TRBV12-3 or TRBV12-4 and TRBJ1-1; TCRdb reports TRBD1, a call that lacks DNA to check it against. This CDR3 is 12 amino acids long. The CDR3 reads CASGQAYTEAFF.